The 15 T cell receptor beta chains below come from one sample, sequenced in a study of cytomegalovirus exposure and HLA in healthy donors. The study ran its PCR with 60 Vbeta and 13 Jbeta primers. The data were produced by immunoSEQ multiplex PCR, yet TCRdb's version contains in-frame clones alone and is incomplete. The sample records roughly 170,000 clones, approximately 84% being singletons. Sequencing was carried out using PBMCs. The source of these receptors is a man aged 25-45 years in good health and CMV-seronegative.

The J gene is TRBJ1-3, the V gene TRBV15, with D uncertain. Trimming left V 0 bases short and J 4 bases short, with 4 bases between. CDR3 length equals 13 residues. CDR1 is LNHNV and CDR2 is YYDKDF in the germline V gene (reference sequence). For the CDR3, the DNA is TGTGCCACCAGCAGAGATATCGGAAACACCATATATTTT. This codes for CATSRDIGNTIYF.

This clone has a handful of counts. The rearrangement joins TRBV7-2 to TRBJ2-1, with D perhaps TRBD1 (6 bases). The CDR3 is 13 residues long. V was trimmed by 6 bases and J by 5 bases, leaving 11 bases between them. From germline, CDR1 is SGHTA and CDR2 FQGNSA. Here the CDR3 reads CASRQGGHNEQFF. The CDR3 region has the DNA TGTGCCAGCAGACAGGGTGGCCACAATGAGCAGTTCTTC.

The chain has TRBV5-1 and TRBJ2-1, with TRBD1 as a possible D gene (6 bases). The CDR3 has 15 amino acids. The V gene's germline CDR1 is SGHRS and CDR2 YFSETQ. V shed 1 base and J shed 6 bases, with 14 bases lying between them. The chain's CDR3 is CASSLSLGATNEQFF. CDR3 nucleotide sequence: TGCGCCAGCAGCTTGAGTCTGGGGGCCACCAATGAGCAGTTCTTC.

The chain joins TRBV30 to TRBJ1-1, with D unclear. The germline gives CDR1 GTSNPN, CDR2 SVGIG (reference sequence). This CDR3 has 13 residues. The V and J ends lost 2 bases and 0 bases respectively, with 7 bases between them. The CDR3 DNA sequence: TGTGCCTGGAGTAACACACTGAACACTGAAGCTTTCTTT. It encodes CAWSNTLNTEAFF.

The sample holds one count of this clone. The chain is built from TRBV13 and TRBJ2-5, with 7 bases matching TRBD1. The CDR3 consists of 14 residues. Trimming took 1 base from V and 5 from J; bases not matched to a gene: 4. Germline CDR1 and CDR2: PRHDT and FYEKMQ (reference sequence). CDR3 amino acids: CASSLVSRGETQYF. The CDR3 region has the DNA TGTGCCAGCAGCTTAGTTTCCAGGGGGGAGACCCAGTACTTC.

The chain combines TRBV5-6 with TRBJ2-7; the D is unclear. The germline V and J ends were trimmed by 0 bases and 3 bases, with 7 bases remaining between them. Germline V CDR1 and CDR2: SGHDT, YYEEEE. The CDR3 has 13 residues. CDR3 in amino acids: CASSLVSLYEQYF. Written as DNA, the CDR3 is TGTGCCAGCAGCTTGGTCAGTCTCTACGAGCAGTACTTC.

This clone was observed once. A read error may produce the germline difference seen at one junction end. V usage is TRBV10-3 and J usage is TRBJ1-1; D gene unclear. This CDR3 is built from 14 residues. Germline assignment: CDR1 ENHRY and CDR2 SYGVKD. The CDR3 is CAIRALAVNPEAFF. CDR3 nucleotide sequence: TGTGCCATCAGGGCCTTGGCGGTGAACCCTGAAGCTTTCTTT.

This chain joins TRBV19 and TRBJ1-2; D unclear. Per germline, CDR1 LNHDA and CDR2 SQIVND (reference sequence). Trimming shortened V by 10 bases and J by 4 bases, and 34 bases separated the two germline ends. The CDR3 runs to 19 residues. This CDR3 reads CATEDLSGKPIEGIYGYTF. CDR3 DNA sequence: TGTGCCACCGAGGACCTGTCAGGAAAACCGATTGAGGGTATCTATGGCTACACCTTC.

The rearrangement uses TRBV5-1 and TRBJ2-2; 9 bases fit TRBD1. The CDR3 spans 14 residues. Germline-derived CDR1 and CDR2 are SGHRS and YFSETQ. Trimming cost V 4 bases and J 4 bases; bases outside gene matches: 2. CDR3 in amino acids: CASSKDRGTGELFF. The DNA for the CDR3 is TGCGCCAGCAGCAAGGACAGGGGCACCGGGGAGCTGTTTTTT.

Concerning this clone itself: An end of the junction does not agree with germline; a read error may underlie this. This chain joins TRBV6-4 and TRBJ2-5; D is uncertain. The CDR3 runs to 14 residues. Germline V gives CDR1 MRHNA, CDR2 SNTAGT. CDR3 DNA: TGTGCCAGCAGATCCCCATGGTTGAAAGAGGCCCAGTACTTC. Translated: CASRSPWLKEAQYF.

This sequence joins TRBV10-3 and TRBJ2-5; 7 nucleotides match TRBD1. Germline CDR1 reads ENHRY; CDR2 reads SYGVKD. V lost 0 bases and J lost 5; bases outside the gene matches: 15. The CDR3 is 18 amino acids. The CDR3 spells CAISESDLGDRAPETQYF. DNA of the CDR3: TGTGCCATCAGTGAGTCGGATTTGGGTGACAGGGCCCCGGAGACCCAGTACTTC.

Concerning this clone: Sequence at one end of the junction differs from germline and may be a read error. The V call is TRBV5-8, the J call TRBJ2-1, with 13 bases identical to TRBD2. This CDR3 has 13 amino acids. The germline CDR1 and CDR2 sequences are SGHTS and YDEGEE. This CDR3 reads CASSLVLAGGPVF. The CDR3 nucleotides read TGTGCCAGCAGCTTGGTACTAGCGGGAGGGCCGGTCTTC.

The V call is TRBV7-6, the J call TRBJ1-5, with TRBD1 as a possible D gene (6 bases). Looked up from germline, CDR1 is SGHVS and CDR2 is FNYEAQ. The V gene lost 4 bases and the J gene lost 8 bases, with 12 bases spanning the gap. The length of the CDR3 is 13 residues. The CDR3 region is CASSWRGGEPQHF. The CDR3 region has the DNA TGTGCCAGCAGCTGGAGAGGGGGAGAGCCCCAGCATTTT. Complete variable domain (other parts from reference TRBV7-6 and TRBJ1-5): GAGVSQSPRYKVTKRGQDVALRCDPISGHVSLYWYRQALGQGPEFLTYFNYEAQQDKSGLPNDRFSAERPEGSISTLTIQRTEQRDSAMYRCASSWRGGEPQHFGDGTRLSIL.

This rearrangement joins TRBV30 to TRBJ2-7; possible D gene TRBD1, 6 bases. V lost 2 bases to trimming and J lost 3 bases, with 11 bases between them. The CDR3 is made up of 13 amino acids. Germline CDR1 and CDR2: GTSNPN and SVGIG (reference sequence). The CDR3 coding sequence is TGTGCCTGGAGTCCCCAGGACAGCTACGAGCAGTACTTC. It codes for CAWSPQDSYEQYF.

V gene TRBV2 combines with J gene TRBJ2-7; 11 bases fit TRBD2. This CDR3 is built from 20 residues. J gave up 2 bases and V 6 bases, and 21 bases lay outside the gene matches. Germline V gives CDR1 SNHLY, CDR2 FYNNEI. The CDR3 nucleotides read TGTGCCAGCAGCGAACGGAAGTCCGACCGAGGACTAGCGGGTACCTACGAGCAGTACTTC. Protein product: CASSERKSDRGLAGTYEQYF.